What follows are 27 T cell receptor beta chains derived from one specimen sequenced in a study of STAT5B mutations in CD4+ large granular lymphocyte leukemia (dated by TCRdb to the early 2020s). The library was prepared using the immunoSEQ multiplex PCR assay. Imported from immuneACCESS, the table was reduced by TCRdb to in-frame sequences with V and J called. These copies leave out some clones; in studies compared against another copy, an unresolved V gene accounts for under half, and the cause of the remainder is not known. The sample table lists tens of thousands of clones, about 70% of them with a count of one. Roughly 0.3% of the sample is taken by the ten largest. The source material was CD4+ T cells from blood buffy coats. The receptors derive from a human donor in good health.

CDR3 coding DNA: TGTGCCAGCAGCCCCAGAATTAACAGGGACCAAGAGACCCAGTACTTC. Encoded protein: CASSPRINRDQETQYF. The J gene is TRBJ2-5, the V gene TRBV7-2, with D maybe TRBD1 (6 bases). The ends were cut back, 5 bases at V and 0 bases at J, with 16 bases in the middle. This CDR3 has 16 amino acids. The V gene's germline CDR1 is SGHTA and CDR2 FQGNSA.

J is TRBJ2-7 and V is TRBV5-1; no clear D. V was shortened by 0 bases and J by 1 base, with 8 bases between the two germline ends. Germline V CDR1 and CDR2: SGHRS, YFSETQ. CDR3 length: 14 amino acids. The CDR3 DNA is TGCGCCAGCAGCTTGGCCGGCATTTCCTACGAGCAGTACTTC. Its protein product is CASSLAGISYEQYF.

The V gene is TRBV4-1, the J gene TRBJ2-5, with D possibly being TRBD1 (5 bases). V lost 4 bases and J lost 0, with 12 bases in between. The CDR3 runs 15 residues. Germline V gene data show CDR1 as MGHRA and CDR2 as YSYEKL. CDR3 DNA: TGCGCCAGCAGCCCCAGGACACCGTACCAAGAGACCCAGTACTTC. Amino acid sequence: CASSPRTPYQETQYF.

The rearrangement links TRBV18 to TRBJ2-2, with D perhaps given as TRBD1 or TRBD2 (5 bases each). From germline, CDR1 is KGHSH and CDR2 LQKENI. V lost 2 bases and J 0 bases, leaving 10 bases between the germline ends. The CDR3 consists of 16 residues. The CDR3 DNA is TGTGCCAGCTCACCAGGGACCCCCGCGAACACCGGGGAGCTGTTTTTT. It translates to CASSPGTPANTGELFF. Combining the CDR3 with reference TRBV18 and TRBJ2-2 gives the whole variable domain NAGVMQNPRHLVRRRGQEARLRCSPMKGHSHVYWYRQLPEEGLKFMVYLQKENIIDESGMPKERFSAEFPKEGPSILRIQQVVRGDSAAYFCASSPGTPANTGELFFGEGSRLTVL.

This rearrangement joins TRBV5-1 to TRBJ1-1; D not certain. CDR1 and CDR2 (germline): SGHRS, YFSETQ. The CDR3 extends over 14 amino acids. V was clipped by 5 bases and J by 2 bases, with 13 bases between them. CDR3 nucleotide sequence: TGCGCCAGCAGATCAATAAGGGAAAACACTGAAGCTTTCTTT. Translating it yields CASRSIRENTEAFF.

The table lists this clone with a count of one. The chain uses TRBV18 and TRBJ2-3; D is perhaps TRBD1 (5 bases). CDR3 length equals 15 residues. Germline V gives CDR1 KGHSH, CDR2 LQKENI. Trimming pared 0 bases from V and 5 bases from J, leaving 12 bases between. This CDR3 is CASSPPSAGRDTQYF. CDR3 nucleotides: TGTGCCAGCTCACCACCGTCGGCAGGGCGAGATACGCAGTATTTT.

This sequence joins TRBV19 and TRBJ2-3, with D perhaps TRBD2 (6 bases). Looked up from germline, CDR1 is LNHDA and CDR2 is SQIVND (reference sequence). CDR3 length: 13 amino acids. V was clipped by 8 bases and J by 1 base, with 10 bases between them. CDR3 sequence: CASRERGTDTQYF. CDR3 nucleotide sequence: TGTGCCAGTCGGGAGAGGGGCACAGATACGCAGTATTTT.

The chain recombines TRBV29-1 with TRBJ2-5; 7 bases align to TRBD2. J gave up 2 bases and V 3 bases, and 0 bases lay outside the gene matches. This CDR3 contains 12 residues. Germline V gene sequence: CDR1 SQVTM, CDR2 ANQGSEA. The CDR3 loop reads CSVDGGQETQYF. The CDR3 DNA reads as TGCAGCGTTGACGGGGGGCAAGAGACCCAGTACTTC.

The V gene is TRBV11-2, the J gene TRBJ2-2; possible D gene TRBD1, 6 bases. The CDR3 loop spans 15 amino acids. Trimming removed 4 bases from V and 0 bases from J, with 9 bases in between. Germline V gene sequence: CDR1 SGHAT, CDR2 FQNNGV. In DNA, the CDR3 is TGTGCCAGCAGCTCCGGACAGTCGAACACCGGGGAGCTGTTTTTT. Translating it yields CASSSGQSNTGELFF.

This chain joins TRBV15 and TRBJ1-2; D is unclear. V was shortened by 0 bases and J by 4 bases, with 9 bases between the two germline ends. CDR1 LNHNV and CDR2 YYDKDF come from the germline V gene (reference sequence). This CDR3 spans 14 amino acids. CDR3: CATSRDLGFYGYTF. CDR3 bases: TGTGCCACCAGCAGAGATCTTGGCTTCTATGGCTACACCTTC.

The chain couples TRBV5-4 to TRBJ2-5; D is perhaps TRBD1 or TRBD2 (5 bases each). CDR1 and CDR2 (germline): SGHNT, YYREEE (reference sequence). CDR3 size: 15 residues. With 0 bases removed from V and 5 bases from J, the gap between germline ends came to 14 bases. The DNA for the CDR3 is TGTGCCAGCAGCTTGGGAGGGACCCCCGTCGAGACCCAGTACTTC. The encoded protein is CASSLGGTPVETQYF.

The chain has TRBV6-1 and TRBJ1-2; D is ambiguous. Trimming cost V 8 bases and J 8 bases, with 12 bases left between them. The CDR3 loop spans 11 amino acids. Germline assignment: CDR1 MNHNS and CDR2 SASEGT. The CDR3 DNA reads as TGTGCCAGCTTGTCCCTGGGCGGCTACACCTTC. This sequence encodes CASLSLGGYTF.

This clone came up a few times. The CDR3 nucleotides are TGCAGCGTTCCCTTAGCGCAGGAGACCCAGTACTTC. This codes for CSVPLAQETQYF. The J gene is TRBJ2-5, the V gene TRBV29-1, with TRBD2 as a possible D gene (5 bases). Trimming removed 5 bases at V and 5 bases at J, with 12 bases between. Per the germline V gene, CDR1 is SQVTM and CDR2 is ANQGSEA. This CDR3 has 12 residues.

This chain links TRBV5-1 with TRBJ1-1; the D gene is possibly TRBD1 (6 bases). Germline loops: CDR1 SGHRS, CDR2 YFSETQ. V was pared by 3 bases and J by 4 bases, with 25 bases between. The CDR3 runs to 18 residues. The CDR3: CASSWERGTRTLATEAFF. Written as DNA, the CDR3 is TGCGCCAGCAGCTGGGAACGTGGGACAAGGACTCTCGCCACTGAAGCTTTCTTT.

The chain joins TRBV5-1 to TRBJ2-2; D gene uncertain. Per the germline V gene, CDR1 is SGHRS and CDR2 is YFSETQ. This CDR3 spans 14 amino acids. V was cut by 2 bases and J by 2 bases, with 7 bases left in between. CDR3 DNA sequence: TGCGCCAGCAGCTTCGGCCAAAACACCGGGGAGCTGTTTTTT. Translation gives CASSFGQNTGELFF.

The chain is built from TRBV30 and TRBJ1-6; no clear D gene. Germline lookup yields CDR1 GTSNPN and CDR2 SVGIG (reference sequence). The V and J ends lost 0 bases and 14 bases respectively, with 14 bases between them. This CDR3 has 13 residues. CDR3 nucleotides: TGTGCCTGGAGTGTTGGAGGCGAAAACTCCCTCCACTTT. Its translation is CAWSVGGENSLHF.

The chain joins TRBV2 to TRBJ1-6, with unresolved D. The CDR3 is 14 residues long. CDR1 is SNHLY, CDR2 FYNNEI, per germline. V shed 4 bases and J shed 0 bases, with 4 bases lying between them. The CDR3 DNA reads TGTGCCAGCAGTGCAATCTCCTATAATTCACCCCTCCACTTT. Translation gives CASSAISYNSPLHF.

The chain combines TRBV5-1 with TRBJ2-1; 7 bases are shared with TRBD1. The J segment lost 5 bases and the V segment lost 5 bases, leaving 13 bases of the junction unmatched. The CDR3 runs to 16 residues. CDR1 is SGHRS, CDR2 YFSETQ, per germline. CDR3 protein: CASRQPLRTGHNEQFF. The CDR3 bases are TGCGCCAGCAGACAGCCCCTCAGGACAGGCCACAATGAGCAGTTCTTC.

This clone was counted only a few times. V and J are TRBV9 and TRBJ1-5, with D possibly TRBD1 on 6 matching bases. The CDR3 has 16 amino acids. The germline V gene encodes CDR1 SGDLS and CDR2 YYNGEE. Trimming left V 0 bases short and J 6 bases short, with 16 bases between. The CDR3 region is CASSVGVGGEGQPQHF. CDR3 sequence (DNA): TGTGCCAGCAGCGTAGGGGTGGGGGGCGAGGGTCAGCCCCAGCATTTT.

The J gene is TRBJ2-5, the V gene TRBV27, with D maybe TRBD2 (5 bases). Per germline, CDR1 MNHEY and CDR2 SMNVEV (reference sequence). Trimming left V 6 bases short and J 5 bases short, with 28 bases between. The CDR3 is 18 residues long. The CDR3 DNA reads as TGTGCCAGCAGCAGTTTACGGGGAAGGACGTGGGGTTGGGAGACCCAGTACTTC. It specifies CASSSLRGRTWGWETQYF.

This clone was picked up a small number of times. The DNA for the CDR3 is TGTGCCATCAGGGGACAGCCTAATCAGCCCCAGCATTTT. Translation gives CAIRGQPNQPQHF. The chain couples TRBV10-3 to TRBJ1-5, with 7 bases identical to TRBD1. The CDR3 has 13 residues. Germline-derived CDR1 and CDR2 are ENHRY and SYGVKD. J was trimmed by 4 bases and V by 6 bases; bases with no gene match: 3.

The rearrangement uses TRBV10-1 and TRBJ2-7; D may be TRBD2 (7 bases). The ends were cut back, 3 bases at V and 4 bases at J, with 13 bases in the middle. CDR1 is WNHNN and CDR2 is SYGVQD in the germline V gene (reference sequence). The CDR3 is 14 residues long. CDR3 in amino acids: CASSDGGRVYEQYF. Written as DNA, the CDR3 is TGCGCCAGCAGTGACGGGGGGCGCGTGTACGAGCAGTACTTC.

This chain connects TRBV28 to TRBJ1-5; 8 bases fit TRBD1. The V gene's germline CDR1 is MDHEN and CDR2 SYDVKM. With V trimmed by 4 bases and J by 4 bases, 3 bases remained unmatched. The CDR3 covers 14 residues. The CDR3 region is CASSWTGKNQPQHF. CDR3 DNA sequence: TGTGCCAGCAGTTGGACAGGGAAAAATCAGCCCCAGCATTTT.

This chain links TRBV7-9 with TRBJ1-6, with TRBD1 as a possible D gene (5 bases). Germline lookup yields CDR1 SEHNR and CDR2 FQNEAQ (reference sequence). With 3 bases removed from V and 0 bases from J, the gap between germline ends came to 15 bases. The CDR3 covers 18 residues. The CDR3 region is CASSFSQGDSSYNSPLHF. In nucleotides, the CDR3 is TGTGCCAGCAGCTTCTCGCAGGGCGATAGCTCCTATAATTCACCCCTCCACTTT.

CDR3 loop: CASSSLGMNTEAFF. The CDR3 DNA sequence: TGTGCCAGCAGCTCCCTGGGTATGAACACTGAAGCTTTCTTT. The rearrangement joins TRBV7-8 to TRBJ1-1; D unclear. The CDR3 runs 14 residues. The V end lost 4 bases, the J end lost 0 bases, and 9 bases lay between the germline ends. Germline V gives CDR1 SGHVS, CDR2 FQNEAQ.

This rearrangement joins TRBV9 to TRBJ2-3, with 12 bases matching TRBD2. V lost 4 bases and J lost 3; bases outside the gene matches: 9. This CDR3 is built from 17 residues. Germline V gives CDR1 SGDLS, CDR2 YYNGEE. CDR3 sequence reads: CASSTRTSGAPTDTQYF. DNA for the CDR3: TGTGCCAGCAGCACTCGGACTAGCGGGGCGCCTACAGATACGCAGTATTTT.

This clone was observed a few times. This chain links TRBV19 with TRBJ2-2; TRBD2 matches 12 bases. The V and J ends lost 2 bases and 1 base, in that order; junction bases with no gene match: 8. CDR3 size: 19 residues. CDR1 is LNHDA, CDR2 SQIVND, per germline (reference sequence). In nucleotides, the CDR3 is TGTGCCAGTAGTATAAGACTAGCGGGAGCTGTGAAGAACACCGGGGAGCTGTTTTTT. It translates to CASSIRLAGAVKNTGELFF.